Following are 10 T cell receptor beta chains from one sample sequenced in a study of T cells after yellow fever vaccination. In TCRdb, the 5' RACE reads were re-called with MiXCR into one record per CDR3 protein. The table lists 100,000 to 150,000 distinct CDR3 sequences, about 8.2% of them singletons. The starting material was CD8+ T cells sorted from PBMCs, obtained on the day of the yellow fever booster vaccination. Receptors originate from a man aged 18 to 29 who received the YFV17D yellow fever vaccine.

This clonotype was observed a handful of times. The V call is TRBV10-3, the J call TRBJ1-6; 8 nucleotides agree with TRBD1. The V gene end was trimmed by 2 bases and the J gene end by 4 bases; junction bases not matched to a gene: 7. Germline CDR1 is ENHRY and CDR2 is SYGVKD. This CDR3 is built from 17 residues. CDR3 in amino acids: CAISEAGQAGYNSPLHF. DNA of the CDR3: TGTGCCATCAGTGAGGCGGGACAGGCGGGGTATAATTCACCCCTCCACTTT.

The chain links TRBV4-3 to TRBJ2-7; 7 bases are a match to TRBD1. V gave up 0 bases and J gave up 0 bases; unmatched junction bases: 5. Per germline, CDR1 LGHNA and CDR2 YSLEER. The CDR3 totals 16 residues. The CDR3 DNA reads TGCGCCAGCAGCCAAGAGCCGACAGGGAGCTCCTACGAGCAGTACTTC. Protein product: CASSQEPTGSSYEQYF.

The chain joins TRBV29-1 to TRBJ1-2; tentatively, D is TRBD1 (5 bases). Trimming pared 2 bases from V and 2 bases from J, leaving 18 bases between. Germline V lookup: CDR1 SQVTM, CDR2 ANQGSEA. The CDR3 extends over 16 amino acids. The CDR3 DNA follows: TGCAGCGTTGAAAGGTTGGCGACAGAAGTCAACTATGGCTACACCTTC. It specifies CSVERLATEVNYGYTF.

The chain joins TRBV7-9 to TRBJ2-7; weak D call: TRBD2 (6 bases). The CDR3 sequence is 17 residues long. Germline assignment: CDR1 SEHNR and CDR2 FQNEAQ (reference sequence). The V end was cut by 5 bases, the J end by 0 bases, with 20 bases between. The CDR3 DNA reads as TGTGCCAGCAGCGTTAACCCGGGGAGACTAGACTCCTACGAGCAGTACTTC. This encodes CASSVNPGRLDSYEQYF.

V usage is TRBV30 and J usage is TRBJ2-2, with D uncertain. Trimming left V 3 bases short and J 1 base short, with 6 bases between. The CDR3 spans 13 residues. The germline V gene encodes CDR1 GTSNPN and CDR2 SVGIG (reference sequence). The CDR3 is CAWSLWNTGELFF. Here the CDR3 DNA reads TGTGCCTGGAGCCTATGGAACACCGGGGAGCTGTTTTTT. The complete variable domain, with remaining parts taken from reference TRBV30 and TRBJ2-2, reads SQTIHQWPATLVQPVGSPLSLECTVEGTSNPNLYWYRQAAGRGLQLLFYSVGIGQISSEVPQNLSASRPQDRQFILSSKKLLLSDSGFYLCAWSLWNTGELFFGEGSRLTVL.

The rearrangement links TRBV10-3 to TRBJ2-7; a weak D match, TRBD1 (6 bases). Germline V CDR1 and CDR2: ENHRY, SYGVKD. Trimming took off 4 bases at V and 0 bases at J, with 13 bases between the two ends. CDR3 length equals 15 residues. The CDR3 DNA reads as TGTGCCATCAGTGGGAGACAGGACTCCTCCTACGAGCAGTACTTC. Protein product: CAISGRQDSSYEQYF.

This chain connects TRBV10-3 to TRBJ1-5, with 7 bases that match TRBD1. The CDR3 contains 14 residues. Germline lookup yields CDR1 ENHRY and CDR2 SYGVKD. V gave up 3 bases and J gave up 6 bases; unmatched junction bases: 5. CDR3 DNA sequence: TGTGCCATCAGTGACAGGGGGTTGGTTCAGCCCCAGCATTTT. The encoded protein is CAISDRGLVQPQHF.

This clonotype was counted between two and nine times. This rearrangement joins TRBV2 to TRBJ2-7, with TRBD1 matching 7 bases. The CDR3 has 14 residues. V gave up 5 bases and J gave up 6 bases; unmatched junction bases: 10. Germline CDR1 is SNHLY and CDR2 is FYNNEI. For the CDR3, the DNA is TGTGCCAGCAGTCCAACCCGACAGGGAAGCGAGCAGTACTTC. Its translation: CASSPTRQGSEQYF.

The rearrangement links TRBV4-1 to TRBJ1-5; D call uncertain. Germline lookup yields CDR1 MGHRA and CDR2 YSYEKL. This CDR3 is built from 15 residues. V lost 0 bases, J lost 3 bases, and 9 bases lay in between. This CDR3 reads CASSQDGRTNQPQHF. The DNA of the CDR3 is TGCGCCAGCAGCCAAGATGGACGGACCAATCAGCCCCAGCATTTT.

The chain carries TRBV15 and TRBJ2-7, with 7 bases fitting TRBD1. Looked up from germline, CDR1 is LNHNV and CDR2 is YYDKDF (reference sequence). This CDR3 is 15 amino acids long. Trimming took 4 bases from V and 0 from J; bases not matched to a gene: 6. In DNA form, the CDR3 reads TGTGCCACCAGCATAGCCGGGACAGTCTCCTACGAGCAGTACTTC. As protein: CATSIAGTVSYEQYF.